This TCR beta chain was recorded in a study of CXCR3-negative and CXCR3-positive naive CD8 T cells. General study results and limits: Partially decreased CXCR3 expression was recorded after cryopreservation, and fresh PBMCs were used in most assays. TRB CDR3s of CXCR3-positive naive cells were more hydrophobic than those of CXCR3-negative naive cells. Diversity in memory CD8+ cells fell much lower than the comparably high levels seen in both naive subsets. Surface CD5 looked about the same in the naive subsets, so the authors worked out TCR strength from TRB CDR3 properties.

Details on this clonotype: Its antigen is still unknown.

This CDR3 has 14 amino acids. CD8+ T cell subsets were each sorted in triplicate, about 310,000 cells apiece. In preparing the TRB cDNA libraries, 5' RACE with UMI labels was used. One entry per CDR3 protein, without DNA, is what TCRdb gives after re-calling the 5' RACE reads. In total, the table holds about 53,000 distinct CDR3 sequences. The sequenced material came from naive CXCR3+ CD8+ T cells from blood. Subset reported: CD45RO-CCR7+CD27+CD95- naive CD8+ T cells expressing CXCR3 (TNR3+). The V and J genes are TRBV12-3 or TRBV12-4 and TRBJ2-3. This sequence originates from a human donor in good health. Some clones in this sample may be carry-over from other donors' samples. CDR3 sequence: CASSLLSSTDTQYF.